This T cell receptor (beta chain) came from a study of response to subunit inactivated influenza vaccine. From the RT-PCR reads, TCRdb called clonotypes with MiXCR, one entry per CDR3 protein. The data hold approximately 530,000 distinct CDR3 sequences, with about 8% observed a single time. Germline loops: CDR1 SGHKS, CDR2 YYEKEE (reference sequence). The CDR3 loop spans 15 amino acids. The J segment lost 3 bases and the V segment lost 5 bases, leaving 11 bases of the junction unmatched. This rearrangement joins TRBV5-5 to TRBJ2-7, with 7 bases lining up with TRBD1. The source is a man between 50 and 69 years old who received an inactivated influenza vaccine. Sequencing was performed on PBMCs from blood, taken less than 25 months after vaccination. The CDR3 loop is CASRNPWDRGYEQYF. The CDR3 nucleotides are TGTGCCAGCAGGAACCCATGGGACAGAGGCTACGAGCAGTACTTC.